This is a list of T cell receptor beta chains from one sample in a study of vaccination effects on CD4 cells after COVID-19. The table came from immunoSEQ multiplex PCR; TCRdb's copy has only in-frame clones and leaves some out. This sample has about 73,000 clones, with more than 60% found just once. No antigens are known for them. Sequencing was performed on CD4+ T cells from PBMCs cultured with SARS-CoV-2 spike peptides, taken before COVID-19 vaccination. All receptors derive from a human donor who received a COVID-19 vaccine. CDR3s include the opening cysteine and the closing phenylalanine or tryptophan. A D gene is named only where the DNA matches it firmly. Expanded clones are given a class, and other clones once, few, many or no size at all.

cdr3_length clone_size j_call v_call d_call cdr3_aa cdr3_nt
13 NA TRBJ2-1 TRBV7-3 NA CASSPDRDNEQFF TGTGCCAGCAGCCCGGACAGAGACAATGAGCAGTTCTTC
15 few TRBJ1-2 TRBV24-1 NA CATSGGGSANYGYTF TGTGCCACCAGTGGAGGAGGCAGTGCCAACTATGGCTACACCTTC
14 NA TRBJ1-2 TRBV5-1 TRBD1 CASSVDRVNYGYTF TGCGCCAGCAGCGTGGACAGGGTGAACTATGGCTACACCTTC
15 NA TRBJ1-2 TRBV9 TRBD1 CASSVEDRDHYGYTF TGTGCCAGCAGCGTAGAAGACAGGGACCACTATGGCTACACCTTC
13 once TRBJ2-5 TRBV7-8 TRBD1 CASSLARGETQYF TGTGCCAGCAGCTTAGCCAGGGGGGAGACCCAGTACTTC
16 once TRBJ1-6 TRBV6-5 NA CASSYRRASGNSPLHF TGTGCCAGCAGTTACAGGAGGGCCTCGGGAAATTCACCCCTCCACTTT
16 NA TRBJ1-5 TRBV9 NA CASSPTMDGRDQPQHF TGTGCCAGCAGCCCTACTATGGACGGGAGGGATCAGCCCCAGCATTTT
16 NA TRBJ2-5 TRBV6-2/TRBV6-3 NA CASSYTGAPPQETQYF TGTGCCAGCAGTTACACTGGCGCGCCACCCCAAGAGACCCAGTACTTC
12 NA TRBJ2-3 TRBV7-2 NA CASSLLTDTQYF TGTGCCAGCAGCTTACTAACAGATACGCAGTATTTT
16 NA TRBJ1-5 TRBV23-1 TRBD1 CASSQSEDRSNQPQHF TGCGCCAGCAGTCAATCTGAGGACAGGTCCAATCAGCCCCAGCATTTT
16 NA TRBJ2-1 TRBV7-8 NA CASSPMPRGGYNEQFF TGTGCCAGCAGCCCCATGCCCAGGGGGGGTTACAATGAGCAGTTCTTC
17 NA TRBJ2-3 TRBV3-1/TRBV3-2 TRBD1 CASSPTGQAPSTDTQYF TGTGCCAGCAGCCCCACCGGACAGGCGCCTAGCACAGATACGCAGTATTTT
15 NA TRBJ1-1 TRBV18 NA CASSPPGVGYTEAFF TGTGCCAGCTCACCACCCGGGGTTGGGTACACTGAAGCTTTCTTT
13 NA TRBJ2-2 TRBV6-6 NA CSNTQPDTGELFF TGTTCAAATACCCAACCCGACACCGGGGAGCTGTTTTTT
13 few TRBJ2-3 TRBV10-1 NA CASSGDSTDTQYF TGCGCCAGCAGTGGGGACAGCACAGATACGCAGTATTTT
15 NA TRBJ1-2 TRBV5-1 TRBD1 CASSLDDREPYGYTF TGCGCCAGCAGCTTGGACGACAGGGAACCCTATGGCTACACCTTC
13 NA TRBJ1-6 TRBV12-3/TRBV12-4 NA CASSFRVTSPLHF TGTGCCAGCAGTTTTAGGGTTACCTCACCCCTCCACTTT
13 NA TRBJ2-5 TRBV30 NA CAWSPGGWETQYF TGTGCCTGGAGTCCCGGGGGCTGGGAGACCCAGTACTTC
14 NA TRBJ2-3 TRBV4-1 TRBD2 CASNSGGSTDTQYF TGCGCCAGCAACAGCGGGGGGAGCACAGATACGCAGTATTTT
17 NA TRBJ1-6 TRBV10-3 NA CAISSQQGSSYNSPLHF TGTGCCATCAGCTCTCAACAGGGTAGCTCCTATAATTCACCCCTCCACTTT
15 NA TRBJ1-1 TRBV5-6 NA CASSLRARRNTEAFF TGTGCCAGCAGCTTAAGGGCCAGGAGGAACACTGAAGCTTTCTTT
13 NA TRBJ2-5 TRBV9 TRBD1 CASSGTAQETQYF TGTGCCAGCAGTGGGACAGCCCAAGAGACCCAGTACTTC
15 NA TRBJ1-2 TRBV4-1 TRBD1 CASSQDRDRDYGYTF TGCGCCAGCAGCCAAGATCGGGACAGGGACTATGGCTACACCTTC
17 NA TRBJ1-2 TRBV5-1 TRBD1 CASSLLSGSGQGEGYTF TGCGCCAGCAGCTTGTTGTCTGGATCGGGACAGGGTGAGGGCTACACCTTC
15 NA TRBJ1-5 TRBV6-2/TRBV6-3 TRBD1 CASSLQGIRDQPQHF TGTGCCAGCAGCTTACAGGGGATAAGAGATCAGCCCCAGCATTTT
15 NA TRBJ1-5 TRBV24-1 NA CATSGGGSGWQPQHF TGTGCCACCAGTGGGGGCGGGTCAGGGTGGCAGCCCCAGCATTTT
13 NA TRBJ1-2 TRBV18 TRBD1 CASSPGTAYGYTF TGTGCCAGCTCACCTGGGACAGCCTATGGCTACACCTTC
17 NA TRBJ2-5 TRBV27 TRBD1 CASSPGKGQAGQETQYF TGTGCCAGCAGTCCAGGAAAGGGACAGGCCGGGCAAGAGACCCAGTACTTC
16 NA TRBJ1-1 TRBV5-8 NA CASSGRARVRNTEAFF TGTGCCAGCAGCGGCAGGGCTCGGGTTAGGAACACTGAAGCTTTCTTT
13 NA TRBJ1-1 TRBV6-5 TRBD1 CASRQGDGTEAFF TGTGCCAGCAGGCAGGGGGACGGCACTGAAGCTTTCTTT
16 NA TRBJ1-3 TRBV5-6 NA CASSFLSHLSGNTIYF TGTGCCAGCAGCTTTCTATCACATCTCTCTGGAAACACCATATATTTT